This T cell receptor (beta chain) was recorded in a study of T-cell reconstitution after alpha-beta-depleted transplantation in children. As concerns this clonotype: The antigen is not known. A read error is possible here, since a much larger clone lies one base away.

Library preparation (for TCRbeta) was performed with unique molecular identifiers. From the PCR reads, TCRdb called clonotypes with MiXCR, one entry per CDR3 protein. The sample carries 210,000 or so distinct CDR3 sequences, approximately 11% recorded once. Study-level results: Alpha-beta T cells present about two months after transplant were reported to originate from several hundred expanded graft clones. Where some patients showed high TCRbeta diversity at day 60, it came from recipient T cells and thymic progenitors that had survived. Diversity and T-cell counts at one year after transplant derived mostly from new T cells.

Germline CDR1 and CDR2: DFQATT and SNEGSKA (reference sequence). The CDR3 covers 16 residues. This TCR derives from a child younger than two with acute myeloid leukemia, due to receive a stem cell transplant. This rearrangement joins TRBV20-1 to TRBJ2-5; tentatively, D is TRBD1 (6 bases). The material sequenced was PBMCs, taken before TCRalphabeta/CD19-depleted stem cell transplant. As DNA, the CDR3 is TGCAGTGCTAGGTCCCCAGGGGAATTCTATGAAGACACCCAGTACTTC. Translated: CSARSPGEFYEDTQYF.